Sequencing of this T cell receptor beta chain was carried out in a study of T cell responses to AZD1222 COVID-19 vaccine. Overall study findings and caveats: After two AZD1222 doses, spike-specific TCR breadth and depth rose versus day 0. White British donors predominated, females outnumbered males, and clonal diversity was possibly underestimated.

The assay was immunoSEQ multiplex PCR, and TCRdb's table has in-frame clones only and misses some. Of some 110,000 clones listed, roughly 91% are singletons. Worth noting for this clone: Its antigen is unknown.

CDR1 SGHNT and CDR2 YENEEA come from the germline V gene. The germline V and J ends were trimmed by 0 bases and 1 base, with 9 bases remaining between them. The CDR3 extends over 15 amino acids. The source is an adult who received the AZD1222 COVID-19 vaccine. The sample was peripheral blood, taken 28 days after the second AZD1222 dose. This chain links TRBV11-3 with TRBJ1-2; D remains unclear. As DNA, the CDR3 is TGTGCCAGCAGCTTAGATCCCCGGGATAACTATGGCTACACCTTC. Protein sequence: CASSLDPRDNYGYTF.